The rows below give T cell receptor beta chains drawn from one sample of a study of cytomegalovirus exposure and HLA in healthy donors. The table came from immunoSEQ multiplex PCR; TCRdb's copy has only in-frame clones and leaves some out. This sample yields some 150,000 clones, of which roughly 80% are seen a single time; about 4.8% belongs to the top ten. Sequencing was carried out using PBMCs. All receptors come from a man aged 25-45 years in good health and CMV-seronegative. CDR3s include the opening cysteine and the closing phenylalanine or tryptophan. A D gene is named only where the DNA matches it firmly. Clone size, where shown, is once, few, many, or a class for clones that have expanded.

v_gene,j_gene,abundance,d_gene,CDR3nt,CDR3aa
TRBV2,TRBJ1-2,NA,NA,TGTGCCAGCAGTCGACAGGTCGACTATGGCTACACCTTC,CASSRQVDYGYTF
TRBV7-2,TRBJ1-5,NA,NA,TGTGCCAGCAGCCTCGCCGCGGTCCCCAATCAGCCCCAGCATTTT,CASSLAAVPNQPQHF
TRBV5-6,TRBJ1-6,NA,TRBD1,TGTGCCAGCAGCGCACGCGTCACAGGGGGCGGTTCACCCCTCCACTTT,CASSARVTGGGSPLHF
TRBV2,TRBJ1-5,NA,TRBD1,TGTGCCAGCTCGGGACCAGGGGGGACGAATCAGCCCCAGCATTTT,CASSGPGGTNQPQHF
TRBV6-5,TRBJ2-7,few,TRBD2,TGTGCCAGCAGGGCGGGGGGGGCAGACGAGCAGTACTTC,CASRAGGADEQYF
TRBV5-4,TRBJ2-3,NA,TRBD2,TGTGCCAGCAGCCACGGGACTACTACAAGATCAGATACGCAGTATTTT,CASSHGTTTRSDTQYF
TRBV7-9,TRBJ1-5,NA,NA,TGTGCCAGCAGCCGGGGGTATGGCAATCAGCCCCAGCATTTT,CASSRGYGNQPQHF
TRBV5-8,TRBJ2-3,NA,TRBD2,TGTGCCAGCAGCTTGGCCCCTCTAGCGGGGGGGCACACAGATACGCAGTATTTT,CASSLAPLAGGHTDTQYF
TRBV19,TRBJ2-7,NA,NA,TGTGCCAGTAGTATGGGAAGGGGCCGCCCATACGAGCAGTACTTC,CASSMGRGRPYEQYF
TRBV9,TRBJ1-3,NA,NA,TGTGCCAGCAGCGCGGGACACTCTGGAAACACCATATATTTT,CASSAGHSGNTIYF
TRBV7-2,TRBJ1-4,NA,TRBD1,TGTGCCAGCAGCTTAGCGCGACAGGGGGCAAAACTGTTTTTT,CASSLARQGAKLFF
TRBV30,TRBJ2-3,NA,NA,TGTGCCTGGAGTATCAGCGGCGGCACAGATACGCAGTATTTT,CAWSISGGTDTQYF
TRBV5-1,TRBJ2-5,NA,NA,TGCGCCAGCAGCGGGAGTCGTGAGACCCAGTACTTC,CASSGSRETQYF
TRBV28,TRBJ1-2,few,TRBD1,TGTGCCAGCAGATCCTCCTCGGGACAGGGGGCTTGGAACTATGGCTACACCTTC,CASRSSSGQGAWNYGYTF
TRBV25-1,TRBJ2-7,NA,NA,TGTGCCAGCAGTGAATGGGCAGGCTCCTACGAGCAGTACTTC,CASSEWAGSYEQYF
TRBV5-1,TRBJ1-4,few,NA,TGCGCCAGCAGTCACGCAAGAGGGGGAATTGCAACTAATGAAAAACTGTTTTTT,CASSHARGGIATNEKLFF
TRBV19,TRBJ2-7,few,NA,TGTGCCAGTAGTAGTCCGTCCTACGAGCAGTACTTC,CASSSPSYEQYF
TRBV5-6,TRBJ2-7,NA,NA,TGTGCCAGCAGCTCGGTCGGGGGTAATCGCGAGCAGTACTTC,CASSSVGGNREQYF
TRBV10-3,TRBJ2-7,NA,NA,TGTGCCATCAGACGCCAGCGTGCCGACGAGCAGTACTTC,CAIRRQRADEQYF
TRBV27,TRBJ2-7,NA,TRBD2,TGTGCCAGCACCCTCTCCGGACTAGCGGGAGAATCCGAGCAGTACTTC,CASTLSGLAGESEQYF
TRBV14,TRBJ2-7,NA,TRBD1,TGTGCCAGCAGCCAAAGGGGGCTTGGCGAGCAGTACTTC,CASSQRGLGEQYF
TRBV13,TRBJ1-1,few,NA,TGTGCCAGCACCTTAGGGGACATGAACACTGAAGCTTTCTTT,CASTLGDMNTEAFF
TRBV28,TRBJ1-1,NA,NA,TGTGCCGGGCAAATACAGGGGAACACTGAAGCTTTCTTT,CAGQIQGNTEAFF
TRBV9,TRBJ2-3,NA,NA,TGTGCCAGCAGCGTAGGAGTAGCGGTCACAGATACGCAGTATTTT,CASSVGVAVTDTQYF
TRBV7-6,TRBJ2-1,NA,NA,TGTGCCAGCAGCTTAGCCCAACAGAGCTACAATGAGCAGTTCTTC,CASSLAQQSYNEQFF
TRBV5-1,TRBJ2-4,once,NA,TGCGCCAGCAGCCCGCCCGAGGGTCTCGGGGGAAACATTCAGTACTTC,CASSPPEGLGGNIQYF
TRBV7-2,TRBJ2-3,NA,TRBD2,TGTGCCAGCACCTCCGGACTAGGAAGAGATACGCAGTATTTT,CASTSGLGRDTQYF
TRBV5-6,TRBJ2-5,few,TRBD2,TGTGCCAGCAGCTTGCCGGGAGGGGGGGGTCGGGAGACCCAGTACTTC,CASSLPGGGGRETQYF
TRBV19,TRBJ2-7,NA,TRBD1,TGTGCCAGTAGTCCCAAGGGACAGACCTACGAGCAGTACTTC,CASSPKGQTYEQYF
TRBV15,TRBJ2-7,NA,TRBD2,TGTGCCACCAGCAGAGGCCTGGGACTAAGCTACGAGCAGTACTTC,CATSRGLGLSYEQYF
TRBV20-1,TRBJ2-1,NA,NA,TGCAGTGCTAGGAGGGATGAGCAGTTCTTC,CSARRDEQFF
TRBV30,TRBJ2-6,NA,NA,TGTGCCTGGAACCAGGGCTCTGGGGCCAACGTCCTGACTTTC,CAWNQGSGANVLTF
TRBV5-6,TRBJ2-1,NA,TRBD1,TGTGCCAGCAGCCCGGGGACAGGGGGCAATGAGCAGTTCTTC,CASSPGTGGNEQFF
TRBV9,TRBJ2-3,NA,TRBD2,TGTGCCAGCAGCCCTCAGCGGGGATGGGGCACAGATACGCAGTATTTT,CASSPQRGWGTDTQYF
TRBV10-1,TRBJ2-1,few,NA,TGCGCCAGCAGCCCCCTCGGCGGGAAAGGTGAGCAGTTCTTC,CASSPLGGKGEQFF
TRBV6-6,TRBJ2-1,NA,TRBD2,TGTGCCAGCAGTTACTCGGGGGGGTACTCGAACAATGAGCAGTTCTTC,CASSYSGGYSNNEQFF
TRBV2,TRBJ2-7,NA,NA,TGTGCCAGCAGCGCCATTCGGGGGTACGAGCAGTACTTC,CASSAIRGYEQYF
TRBV6-6,TRBJ2-5,NA,NA,TGTGCCAGCAGGGAGAGTGAGACCCAGTACTTC,CASRESETQYF
TRBV7-9,TRBJ1-1,few,NA,TGTGCCAGCAGCGCGGGCTGGACGCAGCGTGAAGCTTTCTTT,CASSAGWTQREAFF
TRBV5-4,TRBJ1-1,NA,NA,TGTGCCAGCAGCTTGGAACCTAGCCCGAACACTGAAGCTTTCTTT,CASSLEPSPNTEAFF
TRBV6-5,TRBJ2-1,NA,TRBD2,TGTGCCAGCAGGCCAGCGGGAATAGGGAATGAGCAGTTCTTC,CASRPAGIGNEQFF